Following are 13 T cell receptor beta chains from one sample sequenced in a study of blood T cells in healthy people across ages. The use of a sample-barcoded 5' primer and a J-beta primer mix characterized a second PCR of about 7 to 12 cycles. In TCRdb, the 5' RACE reads were re-called with MiXCR into one record per CDR3 protein. The table includes roughly 700,000 distinct CDR3 sequences, about half detected once. Sequencing used blood. The receptors stem from a woman aged 55-75 years in good health.

This chain connects TRBV6-2 or TRBV6-3 to TRBJ2-1; 8 bases fit TRBD2. The length of the CDR3 is 17 residues. The V and J ends lost 5 bases and 2 bases, in that order; junction bases with no gene match: 11. Germline-derived CDR1 and CDR2 are MNHEY and SVGEGT. For the CDR3, the DNA is TGTGCCAGCAGTACACGGATAACTAGCGGAACCTACAATGAGCAGTTCTTC. This codes for CASSTRITSGTYNEQFF.

This clonotype showed up just a few times. V gene TRBV7-2 combines with J gene TRBJ1-5; 7 positions match TRBD1. CDR3 size: 15 residues. The J segment lost 3 bases and the V segment lost 4 bases, leaving 6 bases of the junction unmatched. Germline loops: CDR1 SGHTA, CDR2 FQGNSA. DNA of the CDR3: TGTGCCAGCAGCTCACAGGGGTCTCTCAATCAGCCCCAGCATTTT. It encodes CASSSQGSLNQPQHF. The entire variable domain, with the rest obtained from reference TRBV7-2 and TRBJ1-5, is as follows: GAGVSQSPSNKVTEKGKDVELRCDPISGHTALYWYRQSLGQGLEFLIYFQGNSAPDKSGLPSDRFSAERTGGSVSTLTIQRTQQEDSAVYLCASSSQGSLNQPQHFGDGTRLSIL.

The table lists this clonotype with many counts. The rearrangement links TRBV6-6 to TRBJ2-1, with TRBD2 identical over 7 bases. CDR3 size: 14 residues. V lost 6 bases to trimming and J lost 5 bases; unmatched junction nucleotides: 7. From germline, CDR1 is MNHNY and CDR2 SVGAGI (reference sequence). This CDR3 reads CASSRRGEDNEQFF. CDR3 DNA: TGTGCCAGCAGCCGCCGGGGGGAAGACAATGAGCAGTTCTTC.

Only one count was recorded for this clonotype. V gene TRBV20-1 combines with J gene TRBJ2-1; perhaps TRBD2 as D (6 bases). Trimming took off 6 bases at V and 4 bases at J, with 16 bases between the two ends. The CDR3 spans 14 residues. CDR1 DFQATT and CDR2 SNEGSKA come from the germline V gene (reference sequence). This CDR3 is CSAARAGSYNEQFF. In nucleotides, the CDR3 is TGCAGTGCCGCTAGGGCGGGAAGTTACAATGAGCAGTTCTTC.

As to this clonotype: A read error may produce the germline difference seen at one junction end. The rearrangement links TRBV27 to TRBJ2-4; 9 bases are shared with TRBD1. The end of the DNA fits TRBJ2-7 better, so the J call may be wrong. Per the germline V gene, CDR1 is MNHEY and CDR2 is SMNVEV (reference sequence). The CDR3 contains 20 residues. CDR3 nucleotide sequence: TGTGCCGGCAGTTTATCGGGGAGGACGTTGGGACAGGGATGGAGCTACGAGCAGTACTTC. Translation: CAGSLSGRTLGQGWSYEQYF.

This chain links TRBV28 with TRBJ2-7; 9 nucleotides agree with TRBD2. The CDR3 is made up of 15 amino acids. V shed 2 bases and J 5 bases; nucleotides not matched to a gene: 7. Germline loops: CDR1 MDHEN, CDR2 SYDVKM. CDR3 bases: TGTGCCAGCAGTTTACGGCCGAGCGGGAGGCACGAGCAGTACTTC. Its translation is CASSLRPSGRHEQYF.

V gene TRBV5-1 combines with J gene TRBJ2-1; TRBD2 is a possible D gene (5 bases). This CDR3 is 15 amino acids long. The V end lost 3 bases, the J end lost 5 bases, and 15 bases lay between the germline ends. CDR1 is SGHRS and CDR2 is YFSETQ in the germline V gene. Here the CDR3 reads CASSSGIADNNEQFF. CDR3 sequence (DNA): TGCGCCAGCAGCTCCGGGATCGCAGACAACAATGAGCAGTTCTTC.

V gene TRBV29-1 combines with J gene TRBJ2-3; D might be TRBD1 (5 bases). Germline V gene sequence: CDR1 SQVTM, CDR2 ANQGSEA. Trimming cost V 4 bases and J 0 bases, with 14 bases left between them. This CDR3 region has 15 residues. The CDR3 DNA follows: TGCAGCGTTGGAAGAAGACAGCCGAGCACAGATACGCAGTATTTT. Translation: CSVGRRQPSTDTQYF.

The gene calls are TRBV29-1 and TRBJ2-3; tentative D call: TRBD2 (6 bases). Germline V gives CDR1 SQVTM, CDR2 ANQGSEA. Trimming took off 7 bases at V and 4 bases at J, with 18 bases between the two ends. The CDR3 runs to 14 residues. CDR3 nucleotides: TGCAGCGACTTTATTCTGGCGGGGTCAGATACGCAGTATTTT. As protein: CSDFILAGSDTQYF.

The chain has TRBV4-3 and TRBJ1-4; no definite D call. The CDR3 is 17 amino acids. Trimming cost V 1 base and J 8 bases, with 20 bases left between them. CDR1 LGHNA and CDR2 YSLEER come from the germline V gene. The chain's CDR3 is CASSQASFGTVGEKLFF. CDR3 in DNA: TGCGCCAGCAGCCAAGCATCTTTTGGTACGGTCGGAGAAAAACTGTTTTTT.

The chain recombines TRBV15 with TRBJ1-4; D is undetermined. Germline V gives CDR1 LNHNV, CDR2 YYDKDF (reference sequence). Trimming pared 1 base from V and 4 bases from J, leaving 10 bases between. This CDR3 has 15 residues. CDR3 sequence (DNA): TGTGCCACCAGCAGAGCTGCTGAACTTAATGAAAAACTGTTTTTT. It codes for CATSRAAELNEKLFF.

This clonotype has just a few counts. The chain links TRBV6-1 to TRBJ1-2, with 9 bases fitting TRBD1. J gave up 5 bases and V 3 bases, and 13 bases lay outside the gene matches. Germline V gene data show CDR1 as MNHNS and CDR2 as SASEGT. The CDR3 is 17 residues long. The CDR3: CASSDPGTGTRGYGYTF. The CDR3 DNA sequence: TGTGCCAGCAGTGATCCCGGGACAGGGACGAGGGGTTATGGCTACACCTTC.

The V call is TRBV9, the J call TRBJ2-3; perhaps D is TRBD1 or TRBD2 (5 bases each). From germline, CDR1 is SGDLS and CDR2 YYNGEE. The ends were cut back, 0 bases at V and 3 bases at J, with 17 bases in the middle. The length of the CDR3 is 17 residues. The CDR3 reads CASSVGGSLIGTDTQYF. Written as DNA, the CDR3 is TGTGCCAGCAGCGTAGGGGGGAGTCTAATAGGTACAGATACGCAGTATTTT.